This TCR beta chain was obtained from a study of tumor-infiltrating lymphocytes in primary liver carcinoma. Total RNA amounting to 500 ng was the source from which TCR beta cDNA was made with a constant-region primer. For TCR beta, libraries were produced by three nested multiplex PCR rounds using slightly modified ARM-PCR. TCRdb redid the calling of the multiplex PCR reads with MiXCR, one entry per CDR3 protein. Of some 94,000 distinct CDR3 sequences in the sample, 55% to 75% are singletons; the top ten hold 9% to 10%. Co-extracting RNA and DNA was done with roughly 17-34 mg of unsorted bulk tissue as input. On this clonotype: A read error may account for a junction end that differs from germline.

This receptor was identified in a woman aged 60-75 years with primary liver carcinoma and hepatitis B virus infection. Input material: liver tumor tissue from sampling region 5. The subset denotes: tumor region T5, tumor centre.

In nucleotides, the CDR3 is TGCATCATTGCCATGACTAGCGGGAGAAGGACAGATACACAGTATTTT. Translation: CIIAMTSGRRTDTQYF. The chain uses TRBV29-1 and TRBJ2-3; 12 positions agree with TRBD2. The germline gives CDR1 SQVTM, CDR2 ANQGSEA. This CDR3 has 16 amino acids.